These 5 T cell receptor beta chains were sequenced from one sample in a study of T cell changes during pregnancy in multiple sclerosis. Repertoires were generated with immunoSEQ multiplex PCR, while TCRdb's copy carries only in-frame clones and drops some. Of 90,000 to 120,000 clones in the sample, roughly 92% were seen once. The sample consisted of peripheral blood, taken in the third trimester of pregnancy. These receptors came from a female donor in good health, enrolled as a control in a pregnancy study.

The V call is TRBV10-3, the J call TRBJ2-7; 8 bases are a match to TRBD1. Germline V gene sequence: CDR1 ENHRY, CDR2 SYGVKD. CDR3 length: 16 amino acids. The V segment lost 3 bases and the J segment 3 bases; nucleotides outside the gene matches: 10. The DNA of the CDR3 is TGTGCCATCAGTGACCCGGACAGGGCTCGGGACTACGAGCAGTACTTC. Protein product: CAISDPDRARDYEQYF.

V usage is TRBV9 and J usage is TRBJ2-7; maybe TRBD1 (5 bases). The CDR3 sequence is 15 residues long. The germline gives CDR1 SGDLS, CDR2 YYNGEE. V lost 0 bases, J lost 0 bases, and 10 bases lay in between. DNA for the CDR3: TGTGCCAGCAGCGTAGATGGGGCTACCTCCTACGAGCAGTACTTC. This codes for CASSVDGATSYEQYF.

This clone has only one observation. CDR3 sequence (DNA): TGCAGCGTCCACCCGACAGGGGCAGAGACCCAGTACTTC. It yields the protein CSVHPTGAETQYF. This chain connects TRBV29-1 to TRBJ2-5, with TRBD1 identical over 8 bases. CDR1 and CDR2 (germline): SQVTM, ANQGSEA. The V gene end was trimmed by 6 bases and the J gene end by 4 bases; junction bases not matched to a gene: 7. The CDR3 runs 13 residues. The full variable domain, with the rest looked up from reference TRBV29-1 and TRBJ2-5, is SAVISQKPSRDICQRGTSLTIQCQVDSQVTMMFWYRQQPGQSLTLIATANQGSEATYESGFVIDKFPISRPNLTFSTLTVSNMSPEDSSIYLCSVHPTGAETQYFGPGTRLLVL.

The rearrangement joins TRBV11-3 to TRBJ2-5; no definite D call. V was shortened by 1 base and J by 2 bases, with 11 bases between the two germline ends. The CDR3 is 15 amino acids. Germline V lookup: CDR1 SGHNT, CDR2 YENEEA. CDR3 DNA: TGTGCCAGCAGCTTAGTTCGGAGCGCACAAGAGACCCAGTACTTC. Translation: CASSLVRSAQETQYF.

The chain carries TRBV5-1 and TRBJ2-2, with a tentative D call TRBD2 (7 bases). Germline CDR1 is SGHRS and CDR2 is YFSETQ. This CDR3 spans 15 amino acids. Trimming stripped 6 bases from V and 3 bases from J, with 15 bases between. CDR3 in DNA: TGCGCCAGCATGGGGCCGGGGGGCGACACCGGGGAGCTGTTTTTT. This gives the protein CASMGPGGDTGELFF.